Listed below are T cell receptor beta chains from one sample, sequenced in a study of monozygotic twins with cystic fibrosis. The assay was immunoSEQ multiplex PCR, and TCRdb's table has in-frame clones only and misses some. Of fewer than 11,000 clones in the sample, 99% were seen once. The sample taken for sequencing was blood. These receptors were collected from a man between 18 and 35 years old with cystic fibrosis. Each CDR3 is given with its conserved first and last residue. The D gene is left open where the match is weak. Rows may omit the clone size; those that give it use once, few, many or a size class.

d_gene: TRBD2
v_gene: TRBV27
j_gene: TRBJ2-1
abundance: -
CDR3aa: CASSFRTSGGLRSYNEQFF
CDR3nt: TGTGCCAGCAGTTTTAGGACTAGCGGGGGTCTCCGCTCCTACAATGAGCAGTTCTTC

d_gene: TRBD1
v_gene: TRBV5-4
j_gene: TRBJ2-7
abundance: once
CDR3aa: CASSFRDRVHEQYF
CDR3nt: TGTGCCAGCAGCTTTCGGGACAGGGTCCACGAGCAGTACTTC

d_gene: -
v_gene: TRBV2
j_gene: TRBJ2-5
abundance: -
CDR3aa: CASSEGGKGQETQYF
CDR3nt: TGTGCCAGCAGTGAAGGGGGAAAAGGGCAAGAGACCCAGTACTTC

d_gene: TRBD1
v_gene: TRBV27
j_gene: TRBJ2-6
abundance: -
CDR3aa: CASSLTTGVGANVLTF
CDR3nt: TGTGCCAGCAGTTTAACGACAGGGGTCGGGGCCAACGTCCTGACTTTC

d_gene: -
v_gene: TRBV5-4
j_gene: TRBJ2-7
abundance: -
CDR3aa: CASSPGGPLGLHEQYF
CDR3nt: TGTGCCAGCAGCCCCGGTGGCCCTTTGGGGCTACACGAGCAGTACTTC

d_gene: TRBD1
v_gene: TRBV5-1
j_gene: TRBJ1-2
abundance: -
CDR3aa: CASSLVGQGSLDGYTF
CDR3nt: TGCGCCAGCAGCTTGGTGGGACAGGGGTCTCTGGATGGCTACACCTTC

d_gene: -
v_gene: TRBV7-9
j_gene: TRBJ2-1
abundance: once
CDR3aa: CASSLGLSLEQFF
CDR3nt: TGTGCCAGCAGCTTAGGACTTAGCCTCGAGCAGTTCTTC

d_gene: TRBD1
v_gene: TRBV7-9
j_gene: TRBJ2-7
abundance: -
CDR3aa: CASRKGAYEQYF
CDR3nt: TGTGCCAGCAGGAAGGGGGCATACGAGCAGTACTTC

d_gene: TRBD2
v_gene: TRBV28
j_gene: TRBJ2-7
abundance: -
CDR3aa: CASSFGTSGEQYF
CDR3nt: TGTGCCAGCAGTTTCGGTACTAGCGGGGAGCAGTACTTC

d_gene: TRBD1
v_gene: TRBV7-9
j_gene: TRBJ2-3
abundance: once
CDR3aa: CASSPRGGQGRTDTQYF
CDR3nt: TGTGCCAGCAGCCCCAGGGGGGGACAGGGGCGGACAGATACGCAGTATTTT

d_gene: TRBD1
v_gene: TRBV4-3
j_gene: TRBJ1-2
abundance: -
CDR3aa: CASSPGQGAGGGYTF
CDR3nt: TGCGCCAGCAGCCCCGGACAGGGGGCTGGGGGGGGCTACACCTTC

d_gene: -
v_gene: TRBV20-1
j_gene: TRBJ2-3
abundance: -
CDR3aa: CSAREDTQYF
CDR3nt: TGCAGTGCTAGGGAAGATACGCAGTATTTT

d_gene: -
v_gene: TRBV19
j_gene: TRBJ1-6
abundance: -
CDR3aa: CASSNLITGTTNSPLHF
CDR3nt: TGTGCCAGTAGCAACCTTATCACCGGGACAACCAATTCACCCCTCCACTTT

d_gene: TRBD1
v_gene: TRBV5-4
j_gene: TRBJ2-1
abundance: -
CDR3aa: CASSLDRGPYNEQFF
CDR3nt: TGTGCCAGCAGCTTAGACAGGGGGCCCTACAATGAGCAGTTCTTC

d_gene: -
v_gene: TRBV10-3
j_gene: TRBJ2-7
abundance: -
CDR3aa: CAILQGYEQYF
CDR3nt: TGTGCCATCCTGCAGGGCTACGAGCAGTACTTC

d_gene: -
v_gene: TRBV30
j_gene: TRBJ1-6
abundance: -
CDR3aa: CAWGLSYNSPLHF
CDR3nt: TGTGCCTGGGGACTGAGTTATAATTCACCCCTCCACTTT

d_gene: -
v_gene: TRBV13
j_gene: TRBJ1-2
abundance: -
CDR3aa: CASSFGQGGYTF
CDR3nt: TGTGCCAGCAGCTTTGGTCAGGGGGGCTACACCTTC

d_gene: TRBD2
v_gene: TRBV13
j_gene: TRBJ2-3
abundance: -
CDR3aa: CASSFRRGGGDTQYF
CDR3nt: TGTGCCAGCAGCTTCAGGCGGGGGGGCGGGGATACGCAGTATTTT

d_gene: TRBD1
v_gene: TRBV7-2
j_gene: TRBJ2-4
abundance: -
CDR3aa: CASSLGQGANIQYF
CDR3nt: TGTGCCAGCAGCTTAGGACAGGGGGCAAACATTCAGTACTTC

d_gene: -
v_gene: TRBV27
j_gene: TRBJ2-2
abundance: -
CDR3aa: CASTPGWGARNTGELFF
CDR3nt: TGTGCCAGCACTCCTGGTTGGGGGGCGCGGAACACCGGGGAGCTGTTTTTT

d_gene: TRBD1
v_gene: TRBV27
j_gene: TRBJ2-7
abundance: -
CDR3aa: CASSFRGQGRPYEQYF
CDR3nt: TGTGCCAGCAGTTTTAGGGGACAGGGGCGTCCCTACGAGCAGTACTTC

d_gene: -
v_gene: TRBV29-1
j_gene: TRBJ2-5
abundance: once
CDR3aa: CSVTSQETQYF
CDR3nt: TGCAGCGTTACTAGCCAAGAGACCCAGTACTTC

d_gene: -
v_gene: TRBV27
j_gene: TRBJ2-1
abundance: -
CDR3aa: CASRPGGSSYNEQFF
CDR3nt: TGTGCCAGCAGGCCTGGTGGGAGCTCCTACAATGAGCAGTTCTTC

d_gene: -
v_gene: TRBV19
j_gene: TRBJ2-3
abundance: -
CDR3aa: CASSQGTDTQYF
CDR3nt: TGTGCCAGTAGTCAGGGCACAGATACGCAGTATTTT

d_gene: -
v_gene: TRBV5-4
j_gene: TRBJ2-5
abundance: once
CDR3aa: CASSVPGAQETQYF
CDR3nt: TGTGCCAGCAGCGTCCCCGGGGCTCAAGAGACCCAGTACTTC

d_gene: -
v_gene: TRBV6-1
j_gene: TRBJ1-1
abundance: -
CDR3aa: CASSPQGLGTEAFF
CDR3nt: TGTGCCAGCAGTCCGCAGGGGTTGGGAACTGAAGCTTTCTTT

d_gene: -
v_gene: TRBV28
j_gene: TRBJ2-7
abundance: -
CDR3aa: CASSFTIAEQYF
CDR3nt: TGTGCCAGCAGTTTCACAATTGCGGAGCAGTACTTC

d_gene: -
v_gene: TRBV5-6
j_gene: TRBJ2-1
abundance: -
CDR3aa: CASSLPRGIDEQFF
CDR3nt: TGTGCCAGCAGCTTGCCAAGGGGCATAGATGAGCAGTTCTTC

d_gene: -
v_gene: TRBV19
j_gene: TRBJ1-1
abundance: -
CDR3aa: CASRPWGVRTEAFF
CDR3nt: TGTGCCAGTAGACCCTGGGGGGTTAGGACTGAAGCTTTCTTT

d_gene: -
v_gene: TRBV6-1
j_gene: TRBJ1-1
abundance: -
CDR3aa: CASSGTRSNTEAFF
CDR3nt: TGTGCCAGCAGCGGGACACGATCGAACACTGAAGCTTTCTTT

d_gene: -
v_gene: TRBV27
j_gene: TRBJ2-2
abundance: once
CDR3aa: CASKLRRGDTGELFF
CDR3nt: TGTGCCAGCAAGTTGAGGAGGGGGGACACCGGGGAGCTGTTTTTT

d_gene: -
v_gene: TRBV6-4
j_gene: TRBJ1-2
abundance: -
CDR3aa: CASSRRASAF
CDR3nt: TGTGCCAGCAGTCGTCGCGCTTCCGCCTTC

d_gene: TRBD1
v_gene: TRBV19
j_gene: TRBJ2-3
abundance: -
CDR3aa: CASNNRGGQGADTQYF
CDR3nt: TGTGCCAGTAACAACAGAGGGGGACAGGGGGCGGATACGCAGTATTTT

d_gene: TRBD1
v_gene: TRBV5-1
j_gene: TRBJ1-5
abundance: -
CDR3aa: CASSPQTGPDQPQHF
CDR3nt: TGCGCCAGCAGCCCACAGACAGGGCCCGATCAGCCCCAGCATTTT

d_gene: -
v_gene: TRBV5-5
j_gene: TRBJ1-5
abundance: once
CDR3aa: CASSFQGLSNQPQHF
CDR3nt: TGTGCCAGCAGCTTTCAGGGATTAAGCAATCAGCCCCAGCATTTT

d_gene: -
v_gene: TRBV5-1
j_gene: TRBJ2-5
abundance: -
CDR3aa: CASSLVAAQETQYF
CDR3nt: TGCGCCAGCAGCTTGGTAGCGGCACAAGAGACCCAGTACTTC

d_gene: -
v_gene: TRBV15
j_gene: TRBJ1-2
abundance: -
CDR3aa: CATSRGYGYTF
CDR3nt: TGTGCCACCAGCAGGGGGTATGGCTACACCTTC

d_gene: TRBD1
v_gene: TRBV11-2
j_gene: TRBJ2-7
abundance: -
CDR3aa: CASSFSGGPYEQYF
CDR3nt: TGTGCCAGCAGCTTTTCAGGGGGCCCCTACGAGCAGTACTTC